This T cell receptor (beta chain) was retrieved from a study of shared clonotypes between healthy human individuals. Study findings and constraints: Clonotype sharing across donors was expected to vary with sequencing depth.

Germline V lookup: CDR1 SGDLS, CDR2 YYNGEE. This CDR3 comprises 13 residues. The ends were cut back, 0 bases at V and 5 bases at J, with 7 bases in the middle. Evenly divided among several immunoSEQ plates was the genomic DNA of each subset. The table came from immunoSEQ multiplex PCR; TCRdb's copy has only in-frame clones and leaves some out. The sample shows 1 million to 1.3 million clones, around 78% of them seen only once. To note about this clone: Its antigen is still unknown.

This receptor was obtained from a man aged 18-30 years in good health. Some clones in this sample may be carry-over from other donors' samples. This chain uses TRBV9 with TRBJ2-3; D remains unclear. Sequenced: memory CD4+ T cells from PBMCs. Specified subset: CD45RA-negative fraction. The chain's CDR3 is CASSVVIRDTQYF. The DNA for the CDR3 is TGTGCCAGCAGCGTAGTAATTCGAGATACGCAGTATTTT.